The entry that follows covers one T cell receptor beta chain sequence. As yet, its antigen is unknown. With 4 bases clipped from V and 6 bases from J, the junction kept 8 bases outside the gene matches. In germline, CDR1 is SGHDT, CDR2 YYEEEE. This CDR3 has 14 amino acids. This sample stems from a study of cytomegalovirus exposure and HLA in healthy donors. Study-level points and caveats: Earlier analysis found most TCR beta V segments productive about 87% or about 30% of the time. Reported findings show TCR beta sequences accurately forecast HLA-A and HLA-B alleles in most subjects.

Use of 60 Vbeta and 13 Jbeta primers characterized the PCR. Generated by immunoSEQ multiplex PCR, the TCRdb table keeps only in-frame clones and is missing some. The sample yields around 71,000 clones, roughly two thirds seen once. This TCR derives from a male donor in good health and CMV-seropositive. J is TRBJ2-7 and V is TRBV5-6, with 9 bases identical to TRBD1. Sequencing was done on a sample of PBMCs. The CDR3 coding sequence is TGTGCCAGCAGCGGAGGACAGGGGAGAGGCGAGCAGTACTTC. Its translation is CASSGGQGRGEQYF.